This T cell receptor beta chain stems from a study of control samples from healthy donors and cancer patients. Profiled with immunoSEQ multiplex PCR; TCRdb holds only in-frame clones, not every one. Of about 150,000 clones listed, 90% to 95% are singletons. This CDR3 is built from 13 residues. J was trimmed by 3 bases and V by 4 bases; bases with no gene match: 2. Germline loops: CDR1 MNHEY, CDR2 SVGAGI. The sample comprised blood. J is TRBJ2-5 and V is TRBV6-5; TRBD1 matches 7 bases. The receptor's source is a man between 35 and 55 years old in good health. CDR3 amino acids: CASSSQGKETQYF. As DNA, the CDR3 is TGTGCCAGCAGTTCACAGGGGAAAGAGACCCAGTACTTC.